Presented here are 2 T cell receptor beta chains from one specimen sequenced in a study of Ad26.COV2.S vaccination and SARS-CoV-2 variants. TCRdb keeps only in-frame clones here, not all; method: immunoSEQ multiplex PCR. The sample lists 300,000 to 400,000 clones, approximately 90% occurring once. Treatment given: roughly 18 received Ad26.COV2.S at low or high dose, single or two shots; about 5 received placebo; per-sample allocation not given. Specimen acquisition occurred on day 63 following the initial vaccine or placebo injection. Sequenced material: peripheral blood, taken in a trial of Ad26.COV2.S vaccine versus placebo. These receptors were obtained from a person between 18 and 65 years old who received the Ad26.COV2.S COVID-19 vaccine or a placebo.

In regard to this clone: The germline gene is not matched at one end of the junction; a read error may be the cause. The chain carries TRBV7-7 and TRBJ1-1; TRBD1 might be the D (5 bases). The CDR3 length is 13 residues. Germline V gene lookup returns CDR1 SSHAT and CDR2 FNYEAQ (reference sequence). In DNA, the CDR3 is TGTGCTAGCAGCTTAGCGGGGGACACTGAAGCTTTCTTT. As protein: CASSLAGDTEAFF.

The chain employs TRBV3-1 (or the pseudogene TRBV3-2) and TRBJ1-6; D call uncertain. The CDR3 contains 13 residues. Deletions cut 5 bases from V and 10 bases from J, with 12 bases between. Germline V lookup: CDR1 LGHDT, CDR2 YNNKEL (reference sequence). CDR3 amino acids: CASSVVRNSPLHF. Written as DNA, the CDR3 is TGTGCCAGCAGCGTGGTGAGGAACTCACCCCTCCACTTT.